Listed here are 32 T cell receptor beta chains from one sample, sequenced in a study of cytomegalovirus exposure and HLA in healthy donors. This PCR relied on a set of 60 Vbeta primers and 13 Jbeta primers. The protocol was immunoSEQ multiplex PCR, while the TCRdb copy is restricted to in-frame clones and leaves out a portion. Its listing shows under 95,000 clones. The specimen was PBMCs. These receptor sequences come from a female donor in good health and CMV-seropositive.

The chain links TRBV5-1 to TRBJ2-7; 8 nucleotides align to TRBD2. Germline-derived CDR1 and CDR2 are SGHRS and YFSETQ. The CDR3 runs 16 residues. Unmatched junction bases numbered 7, after V lost 0 bases and J lost 2 bases. CDR3 protein: CASSLAGNSGAYEQYF. In DNA, the CDR3 is TGCGCCAGCAGCTTGGCCGGCAATAGCGGGGCCTACGAGCAGTACTTC.

The chain is built from TRBV11-2 and TRBJ2-6; D is ambiguous. Germline CDR1 is SGHAT and CDR2 is FQNNGV. Trimming shortened V by 9 bases and J by 0 bases, and 6 bases separated the two germline ends. The CDR3 has 13 amino acids. The CDR3 DNA is TGTGCCAGTCGCTACTCTGGGGCCAACGTCCTGACTTTC. The encoded protein is CASRYSGANVLTF.

This chain connects TRBV4-1 to TRBJ2-1; D may be TRBD1 (5 bases). Between the trimmed V and J ends, which lost 6 bases and 6 bases, there was a span of 12 bases. CDR1 and CDR2 (germline): MGHRA, YSYEKL. The CDR3 spans 13 residues. The CDR3 DNA sequence: TGCGCCAGCAGGAGCCAGGGCGGCAATGAGCAGTTCTTC. Translation gives CASRSQGGNEQFF.

The V call is TRBV6-5, the J call TRBJ2-1; 7 bases map to TRBD2. The CDR3 runs to 16 residues. The V and J ends lost 0 bases and 5 bases, in that order; junction bases with no gene match: 7. CDR1 is MNHEY and CDR2 is SVGAGI in the germline V gene. DNA of the CDR3: TGTGCCAGCAGTTACTCACCGGGACTACCGGACAATGAGCAGTTCTTC. It yields the protein CASSYSPGLPDNEQFF.

The chain uses TRBV10-1 and TRBJ2-7, with 8 bases lining up with TRBD1. The CDR3 is 14 amino acids. Trimming removed 2 bases from V and 3 bases from J; junction bases left unmatched: 3. The germline V gene has CDR1 WNHNN and CDR2 SYGVQD (reference sequence). CDR3 sequence reads: CASSETDRGYEQYF. The CDR3, as DNA: TGCGCCAGCAGTGAGACAGACAGGGGCTACGAGCAGTACTTC.

The chain links TRBV25-1 to TRBJ1-1; D gene ambiguous. CDR1 MGHDK and CDR2 SYGVNS come from the germline V gene. The CDR3 loop spans 13 amino acids. Between the trimmed V and J ends, which lost 7 bases and 3 bases, there was a span of 12 bases. The CDR3 loop reads CASTSRGYTEAFF. Here the CDR3 DNA reads TGTGCCAGCACATCCCGGGGTTACACTGAAGCTTTCTTT.

This chain connects TRBV12-5 to TRBJ1-6; a possible D gene is TRBD1 (6 bases). This CDR3 is 14 amino acids long. Trimming left V 4 bases short and J 6 bases short, with 10 bases between. The germline V gene encodes CDR1 LGHNT and CDR2 FRNRAP. CDR3 in amino acids: CASGSGHLNSPLHF. The CDR3, as DNA: TGTGCTAGTGGTTCGGGACATCTTAATTCACCCCTCCACTTT.

This chain links TRBV15 with TRBJ1-2; tentatively, D is TRBD1 (5 bases). CDR1 is LNHNV, CDR2 YYDKDF, per germline (reference sequence). The V and J ends lost 0 bases and 4 bases respectively, with 18 bases between them. The CDR3 is 17 amino acids. The CDR3 loop reads CATSRDGRGPLSYGYTF. The CDR3 DNA follows: TGTGCCACCAGCAGAGATGGGAGGGGCCCCCTGAGCTATGGCTACACCTTC.

The V gene is TRBV4-1, the J gene TRBJ2-4, with TRBD2 as a possible D gene (6 bases). Germline V gene lookup returns CDR1 MGHRA and CDR2 YSYEKL. CDR3 length: 19 amino acids. The V end was cut by 2 bases, the J end by 1 base, with 21 bases between. Written as DNA, the CDR3 is TGCGCCAGCAGCCAACCGACTAGTCCGGGGACCGAGGCCAAAAACATTCAGTACTTC. It yields the protein CASSQPTSPGTEAKNIQYF.

This chain uses TRBV4-1 with TRBJ2-5; 10 bases are shared with TRBD2. Trimming removed 1 base from V and 1 base from J; junction bases left unmatched: 3. The CDR3 sequence is 16 residues long. Looked up from germline, CDR1 is MGHRA and CDR2 is YSYEKL. The CDR3 loop reads CASSQASGSPQETQYF. DNA for the CDR3: TGCGCCAGCAGCCAAGCTAGCGGGAGTCCCCAAGAGACCCAGTACTTC.

The V and J genes are TRBV5-1 and TRBJ2-2; maybe TRBD1 (7 bases). The CDR3 contains 14 residues. Trimming left V 1 base short and J 5 bases short, with 9 bases between. CDR1 and CDR2 (germline): SGHRS, YFSETQ. CDR3 amino acids: CASSLSGGTGELFF. The CDR3 coding sequence is TGCGCCAGCAGCTTGTCAGGGGGGACCGGGGAGCTGTTTTTT.

This chain uses TRBV7-2 with TRBJ1-1; 9 bases agree with TRBD1. Trimming took 5 bases from V and 0 from J; bases not matched to a gene: 7. This CDR3 contains 16 residues. Germline V gene data show CDR1 as SGHTA and CDR2 as FQGNSA. CDR3 DNA sequence: TGTGCCAGCAGCGGAAACAGGGGGCGCTTGAACACTGAAGCTTTCTTT. This codes for CASSGNRGRLNTEAFF.

The V call is TRBV7-2, the J call TRBJ2-7; 10 bases line up with TRBD2. The CDR3 covers 14 residues. Per germline, CDR1 SGHTA and CDR2 FQGNSA. Trimming cost V 3 bases and J 2 bases; bases outside gene matches: 1. The DNA for the CDR3 is TGTGCCAGCAGCTTTAGCGGGGGGCCCTACGAGCAGTACTTC. Amino acids: CASSFSGGPYEQYF.

The chain combines TRBV19 with TRBJ1-4; D gene unclear. The length of the CDR3 is 14 residues. Germline loops: CDR1 LNHDA, CDR2 SQIVND (reference sequence). V was clipped by 5 bases and J by 4 bases, with 11 bases between them. The DNA of the CDR3 is TGTGCCAGTAGTCCGTCAGTAAATAATGAAAAACTGTTTTTT. It translates to CASSPSVNNEKLFF.

This sequence joins TRBV21-1 and TRBJ2-7; the table's D call of TRBD1 was not tested on the DNA. TRBV21-1 is a recognized pseudogene. CDR3 size: 14 residues. CDR3 nucleotides: TGTGCCAGCAGCCCTCCGGGACAGGGGTACGAGCAGTACTTC. Protein product: CASSPPGQGYEQYF.

This chain links TRBV4-3 with TRBJ1-4; 9 positions match TRBD1. This CDR3 spans 16 amino acids. The V and J ends lost 3 bases and 8 bases, in that order; junction bases with no gene match: 10. CDR1 and CDR2 from the germline V gene are LGHNA and YSLEER. The CDR3 is CASSHLGQGKREKLFF. The CDR3 DNA is TGCGCCAGCAGCCATCTTGGACAGGGGAAGAGGGAAAAACTGTTTTTT.

Notes on this clone: This specimen includes other DNA sequences encoding the same CDR3. The CDR3 loop is CASSIDPGIDSPLHF. CDR3 bases: TGTGCCAGTAGTATAGATCCAGGCATCGATTCACCCCTCCACTTT. The rearrangement uses TRBV19 and TRBJ1-6; D not certain. The CDR3 totals 15 residues. Trimming pared 0 bases from V and 8 bases from J, leaving 11 bases between. Looked up from germline, CDR1 is LNHDA and CDR2 is SQIVND (reference sequence).

V is TRBV5-4 and J is TRBJ1-2, with D perhaps TRBD1 (5 bases). The germline V gene encodes CDR1 SGHNT and CDR2 YYREEE (reference sequence). The CDR3 length is 14 residues. The V gene lost 0 bases and the J gene lost 7 bases, with 13 bases spanning the gap. This CDR3 reads CASSLVGGEGGYTF. CDR3 DNA: TGTGCCAGCAGCTTGGTTGGGGGGGAGGGTGGCTACACCTTC.

The V gene is TRBV28, the J gene TRBJ2-7; 7 nucleotides match TRBD1. The J segment lost 3 bases and the V segment lost 4 bases, leaving 3 bases of the junction unmatched. Germline assignment: CDR1 MDHEN and CDR2 SYDVKM. This CDR3 is 13 amino acids long. Here the CDR3 reads CASSSGQNYEQYF. DNA for the CDR3: TGTGCCAGCAGTTCGGGACAGAACTACGAGCAGTACTTC.

This chain joins TRBV7-6 and TRBJ2-3; perhaps TRBD2 as D (5 bases). This CDR3 region has 13 residues. Trimming removed 9 bases at V and 2 bases at J, with 12 bases between. Per the germline V gene, CDR1 is SGHVS and CDR2 is FNYEAQ. Written as DNA, the CDR3 is TGTGCCAGTAAAGCGGCCCTCACAGATACGCAGTATTTT. Protein sequence: CASKAALTDTQYF.

CDR3 loop: CASGLTSSYNSPLHF. In DNA form, the CDR3 reads TGTGCTAGTGGTTTGACAAGCTCCTATAATTCACCCCTCCACTTT. The chain joins TRBV12-5 to TRBJ1-6; D remains ambiguous. Per germline, CDR1 LGHNT and CDR2 FRNRAP. Trimming shortened V by 2 bases and J by 0 bases, and 5 bases separated the two germline ends. The CDR3 has 15 amino acids.

V and J are TRBV9 and TRBJ1-2; D may be TRBD1 (5 bases). The ends were cut back, 0 bases at V and 11 bases at J, with 17 bases in the middle. The CDR3 length is 14 residues. CDR1 and CDR2 from the germline V gene are SGDLS and YYNGEE. The CDR3: CASSVDHRQTLYTF. CDR3 in DNA: TGTGCCAGCAGCGTAGACCATAGACAGACGTTGTACACCTTC.

This chain uses TRBV6-1 with TRBJ2-7; D ambiguous. CDR1 and CDR2 (germline): MNHNS, SASEGT. The CDR3 consists of 14 residues. Trimming stripped 1 base from V and 6 bases from J, with 13 bases between. In nucleotides, the CDR3 is TGTGCCAGCAGTGAAGTTTCAGGCCTCTTCGAGCAGTACTTC. It translates to CASSEVSGLFEQYF.

This chain links TRBV7-8 with TRBJ1-2, with D perhaps TRBD1 (5 bases). V lost 1 base to trimming and J lost 6 bases, with 9 bases between them. CDR1 and CDR2 from the germline V gene are SGHVS and FQNEAQ. The CDR3 loop spans 13 amino acids. The CDR3 region is CASSLGGGNGYTF. The CDR3 DNA is TGTGCCAGCAGCTTAGGGGGGGGGAATGGCTACACCTTC.

V usage is TRBV18 and J usage is TRBJ2-1; possibly TRBD1 for D (5 bases). Trimming removed 0 bases at V and 2 bases at J, with 11 bases between. This CDR3 contains 16 residues. Per the germline V gene, CDR1 is KGHSH and CDR2 is LQKENI. CDR3 amino acids: CASSPPMTATYNEQFF. The CDR3 region has the DNA TGTGCCAGCTCACCACCCATGACAGCCACCTACAATGAGCAGTTCTTC.

The rearrangement links TRBV9 to TRBJ1-2; D is uncertain. Germline CDR1 and CDR2: SGDLS and YYNGEE. The CDR3 runs to 13 residues. V lost 3 bases, J lost 4 bases, and 10 bases lay in between. CDR3 sequence (DNA): TGTGCCAGCAGCGGGCGGGCGCTCTATGGCTACACCTTC. Its translation: CASSGRALYGYTF.

About this clone itself: Other DNA sequences in this specimen translate into the identical CDR3. The chain combines TRBV7-9 with TRBJ1-1, with D uncertain. The CDR3 contains 12 residues. V dropped 3 bases and J dropped 1 base, with 3 bases sitting between them. Germline V gene data show CDR1 as SEHNR and CDR2 as FQNEAQ (reference sequence). The chain's CDR3 is CASSFRNTEAFF. The CDR3 DNA is TGTGCCAGCAGCTTTCGGAACACTGAAGCTTTCTTT.

The V gene is TRBV4-1, the J gene TRBJ1-1; D is possibly TRBD1 (6 bases). V lost 0 bases, J lost 0 bases, and 14 bases lay in between. The germline V gene has CDR1 MGHRA and CDR2 YSYEKL. The CDR3 is made up of 17 amino acids. The CDR3 here is CASSQDPGQIMNTEAFF. The CDR3 region has the DNA TGCGCCAGCAGCCAAGACCCCGGACAGATCATGAACACTGAAGCTTTCTTT.

This sequence joins TRBV18 and TRBJ2-5; 7 bases match TRBD2. V gave up 3 bases and J gave up 5 bases; unmatched junction bases: 9. The CDR3 contains 15 residues. Germline loops: CDR1 KGHSH, CDR2 LQKENI. In DNA form, the CDR3 reads TGTGCCAGCTCACCCCGAGCGGGGAGTGGGGAGACCCAGTACTTC. This codes for CASSPRAGSGETQYF.

The rearrangement joins TRBV6-5 to TRBJ2-7; 12 bases are shared with TRBD1. Germline CDR1 MNHEY, CDR2 SVGAGI. The CDR3 contains 14 residues. After removal of 6 bases from V and 7 bases from J, the junction contained 7 bases not matched to a gene. The CDR3 DNA follows: TGTGCCAGCAGGGGGACAGGGGGCGGTTTTGAGCAGTACTTC. Translated, it gives CASRGTGGGFEQYF.

The chain links TRBV4-1 to TRBJ2-3, with D unresolved. This CDR3 comprises 15 residues. CDR1 and CDR2 (germline): MGHRA, YSYEKL. V was pared by 0 bases and J by 2 bases, with 9 bases between. CDR3 DNA: TGCGCCAGCAGCCAAGATCCCCTCTCCACAGATACGCAGTATTTT. This gives the protein CASSQDPLSTDTQYF.

The chain recombines TRBV10-3 with TRBJ1-1; 11 nucleotides agree with TRBD1. CDR3 length equals 15 residues. Per germline, CDR1 ENHRY and CDR2 SYGVKD. Losses at the gene ends were 2 bases for V and 4 bases for J; bases not matched to a gene: 3. The CDR3: CAISEPDRGPTEAFF. The CDR3 DNA follows: TGTGCCATCAGTGAGCCGGACAGGGGGCCCACTGAAGCTTTCTTT.